This T cell receptor (beta chain) was captured by sequencing in a study of blood T cells in healthy people across ages. Turning to the study itself: About one barcoded beta molecule per two T cells came from capture by template switching.

Through a sample-barcoded 5' primer and a J-beta primer mix, a second PCR was run for roughly 7 to 12 cycles. Each CDR3 protein is one row after TCRdb ran MiXCR on the 5' RACE reads. The repertoire consists of 250,000 to 300,000 distinct CDR3 sequences, with around 27% occurring once and the leading ten covering roughly 30%. Whole-study findings and limits: Fewer expanded clones and more diversity marked long-lived versus aged donors. Unsorted PBMCs prevented conclusive naive versus antigen-experienced comparison.

Germline V gene lookup returns CDR1 LGHNA and CDR2 YSLEER. J gave up 2 bases and V 0 bases, and 4 bases lay outside the gene matches. The CDR3 runs to 15 residues. Donors each provided roughly 9.6 milliliters of peripheral blood. A remark on this clonotype: The antigen is not known.

V and J are TRBV4-3 and TRBJ2-7, with 7 bases matching TRBD2. The sequenced material came from blood. This clonotype originated in a woman aged 65 to 85 in good health. The CDR3 DNA sequence: TGCGCCAGCAGCCAAGATCGCGCGGGGGCCTACGAGCAGTACTTC. Encoded protein: CASSQDRAGAYEQYF.